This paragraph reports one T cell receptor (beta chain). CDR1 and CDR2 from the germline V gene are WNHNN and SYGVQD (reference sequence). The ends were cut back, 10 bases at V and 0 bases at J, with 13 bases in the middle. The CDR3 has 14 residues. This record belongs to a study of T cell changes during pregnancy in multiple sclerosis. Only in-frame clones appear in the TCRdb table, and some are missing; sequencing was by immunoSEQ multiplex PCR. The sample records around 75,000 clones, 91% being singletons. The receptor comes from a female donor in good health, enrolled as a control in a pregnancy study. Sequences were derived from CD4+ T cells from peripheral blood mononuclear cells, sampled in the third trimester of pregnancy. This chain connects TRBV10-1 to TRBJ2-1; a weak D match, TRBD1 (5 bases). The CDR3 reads CAILNQGSYNEQFF. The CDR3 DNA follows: TGCGCCATCCTAAACCAGGGCTCCTACAATGAGCAGTTCTTC.